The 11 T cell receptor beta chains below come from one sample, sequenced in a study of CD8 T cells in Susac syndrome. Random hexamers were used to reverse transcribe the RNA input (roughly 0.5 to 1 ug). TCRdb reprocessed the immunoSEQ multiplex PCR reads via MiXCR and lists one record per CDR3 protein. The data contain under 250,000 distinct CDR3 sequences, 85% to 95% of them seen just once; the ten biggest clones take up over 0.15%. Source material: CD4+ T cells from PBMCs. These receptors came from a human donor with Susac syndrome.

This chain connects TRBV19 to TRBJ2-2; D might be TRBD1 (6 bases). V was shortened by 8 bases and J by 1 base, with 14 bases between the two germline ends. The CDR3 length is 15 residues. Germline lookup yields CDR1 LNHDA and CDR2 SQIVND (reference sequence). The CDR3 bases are TGTGCCAGTCGAAACAGGGACGGGAACACCGGGGAGCTGTTTTTT. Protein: CASRNRDGNTGELFF.

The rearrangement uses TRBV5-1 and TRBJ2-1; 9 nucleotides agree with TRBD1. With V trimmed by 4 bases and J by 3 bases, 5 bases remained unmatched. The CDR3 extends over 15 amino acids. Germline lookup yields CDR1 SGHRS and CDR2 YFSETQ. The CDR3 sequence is CASSPGQGFYNEQFF. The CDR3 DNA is TGCGCCAGCAGCCCCGGACAGGGGTTCTACAATGAGCAGTTCTTC.

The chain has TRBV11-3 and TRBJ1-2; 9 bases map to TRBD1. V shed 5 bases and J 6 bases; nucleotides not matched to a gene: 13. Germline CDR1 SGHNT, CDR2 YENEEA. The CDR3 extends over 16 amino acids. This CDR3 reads CASSDPRPTGGHGYTF. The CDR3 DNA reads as TGTGCCAGCAGCGACCCCCGACCGACAGGGGGACATGGCTACACCTTC.

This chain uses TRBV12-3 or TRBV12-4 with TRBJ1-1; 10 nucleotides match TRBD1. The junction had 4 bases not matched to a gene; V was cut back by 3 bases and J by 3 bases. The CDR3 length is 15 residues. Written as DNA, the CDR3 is TGTGCCAGCAGTTTGGACAGGGGGAGTCACACTGAAGCTTTCTTT. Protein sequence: CASSLDRGSHTEAFF.

CDR3 DNA: TGCAGCGTTGGTCTGAACACTGAAGCTTTCTTT. Its translation is CSVGLNTEAFF. The genes are TRBV29-1 and TRBJ1-1; no reliable D call. Deletions cut 4 bases from V and 0 bases from J, with 3 bases between. Germline V gene lookup returns CDR1 SQVTM and CDR2 ANQGSEA. The CDR3 contains 11 residues.

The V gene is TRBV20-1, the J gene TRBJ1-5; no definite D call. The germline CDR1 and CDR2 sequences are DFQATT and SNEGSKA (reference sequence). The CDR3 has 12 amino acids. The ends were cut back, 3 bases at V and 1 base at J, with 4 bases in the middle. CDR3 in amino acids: CSASASNQPQHF. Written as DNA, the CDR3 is TGCAGTGCTAGCGCGAGCAATCAGCCCCAGCATTTT.

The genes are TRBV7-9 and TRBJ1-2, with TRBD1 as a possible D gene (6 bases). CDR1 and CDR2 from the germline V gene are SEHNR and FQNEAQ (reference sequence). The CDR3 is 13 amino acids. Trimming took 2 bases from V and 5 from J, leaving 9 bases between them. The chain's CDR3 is CASSLNQGYGYTF. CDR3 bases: TGTGCCAGCAGCTTAAATCAGGGGTATGGCTACACCTTC.

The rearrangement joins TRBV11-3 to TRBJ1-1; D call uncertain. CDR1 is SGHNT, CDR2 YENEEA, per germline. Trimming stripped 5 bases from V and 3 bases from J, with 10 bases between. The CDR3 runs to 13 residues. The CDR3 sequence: CASSQSGDTEAFF. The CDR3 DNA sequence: TGTGCCAGCAGCCAGAGCGGGGACACTGAAGCTTTCTTT.

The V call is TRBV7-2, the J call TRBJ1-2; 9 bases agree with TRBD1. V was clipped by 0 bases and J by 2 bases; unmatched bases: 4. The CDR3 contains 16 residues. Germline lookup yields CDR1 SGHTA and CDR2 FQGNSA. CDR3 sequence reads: CASSLAGQGTNYGYTF. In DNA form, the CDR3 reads TGTGCCAGCAGCTTAGCCGGACAGGGGACCAACTATGGCTACACCTTC.

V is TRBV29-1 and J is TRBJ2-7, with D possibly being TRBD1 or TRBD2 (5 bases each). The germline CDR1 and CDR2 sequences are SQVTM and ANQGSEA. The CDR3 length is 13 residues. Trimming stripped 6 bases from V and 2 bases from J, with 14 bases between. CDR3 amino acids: CSVVGENTYEQYF. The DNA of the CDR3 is TGCAGCGTGGTGGGGGAAAACACCTACGAGCAGTACTTC.

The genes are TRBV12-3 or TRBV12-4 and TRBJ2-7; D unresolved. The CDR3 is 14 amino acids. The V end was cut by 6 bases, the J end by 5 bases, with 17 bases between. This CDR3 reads CASSPRASVHEQYF. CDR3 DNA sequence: TGTGCCAGCAGCCCCCGGGCCTCCGTTCACGAGCAGTACTTC.